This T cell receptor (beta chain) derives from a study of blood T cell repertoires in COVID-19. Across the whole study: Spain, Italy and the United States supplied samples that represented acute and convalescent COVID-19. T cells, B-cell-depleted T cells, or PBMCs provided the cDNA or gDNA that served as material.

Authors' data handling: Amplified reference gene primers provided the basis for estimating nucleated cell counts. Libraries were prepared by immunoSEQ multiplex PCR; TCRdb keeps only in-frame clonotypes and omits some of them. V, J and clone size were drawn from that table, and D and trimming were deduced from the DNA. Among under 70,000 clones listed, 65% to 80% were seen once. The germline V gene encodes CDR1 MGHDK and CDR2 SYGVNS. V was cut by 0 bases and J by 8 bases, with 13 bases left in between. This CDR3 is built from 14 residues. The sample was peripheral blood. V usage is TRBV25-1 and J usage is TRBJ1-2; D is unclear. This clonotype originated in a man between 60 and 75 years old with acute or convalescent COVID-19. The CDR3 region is CASSEYDFLGGYTF. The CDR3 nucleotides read TGTGCCAGCAGTGAATATGACTTCCTAGGCGGCTACACCTTC.